This T cell receptor (beta chain) was captured in a study of Graves' ophthalmopathy and Graves' hyperthyroidism. Study background: Upon initial diagnosis and before any treatment, peripheral blood was collected. Study-wide points: From stable hyperthyroidism, ophthalmopathy was separated by a 13-signature model with 85% to 90% sensitivity and 75% to 82% specificity.

This clonotype has at least ten counts. Its antigen remains unidentified. All donors with ophthalmopathy were recorded as having moderate-to-severe activity, CAS ≥3, NOSPECS ≥4 and a duration under 3 months. Reliance was placed on clinical symptoms, serum thyroxine, TRAb, thyroid ultrasound and orbital computed tomography for diagnosis. The authors amplified TCR beta CDR3 regions, and they did so from RNA transcripts for repertoire sequencing. First-round RT-PCR relied on HTBI primers, and a second-round multiplex PCR came next. TCRdb processed the multiplex PCR reads anew with MiXCR; each CDR3 protein has one entry. The sample includes about 220,000 distinct CDR3 sequences, about 22% of them seen just once. Input material: peripheral blood. This clonotype was sampled from a woman in her fifties or sixties with Graves' ophthalmopathy.

CDR3 loop: CASRLAGVQGYEQYF. In DNA form, the CDR3 reads TGTGCCAGCAGACTAGCGGGAGTCCAGGGCTACGAGCAGTACTTC. This chain links TRBV6-5 with TRBJ2-7; 11 bases match TRBD2. Unmatched junction bases numbered 7, after V lost 6 bases and J lost 3 bases. The CDR3 length is 15 residues. Per germline, CDR1 MNHEY and CDR2 SVGAGI.